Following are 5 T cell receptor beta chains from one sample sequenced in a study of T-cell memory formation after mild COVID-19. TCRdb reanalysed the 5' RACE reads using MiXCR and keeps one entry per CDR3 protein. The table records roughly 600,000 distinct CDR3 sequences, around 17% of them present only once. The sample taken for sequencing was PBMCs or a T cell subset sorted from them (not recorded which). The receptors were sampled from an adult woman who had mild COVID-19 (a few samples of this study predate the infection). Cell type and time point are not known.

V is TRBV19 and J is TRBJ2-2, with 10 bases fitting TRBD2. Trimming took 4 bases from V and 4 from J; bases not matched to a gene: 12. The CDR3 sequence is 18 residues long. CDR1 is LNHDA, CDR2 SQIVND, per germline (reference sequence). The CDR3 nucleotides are TGTGCCAGTAGTAAGAGGGGGCTAGCGGGGGTTACCACCGGGGAGCTGTTTTTT. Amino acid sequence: CASSKRGLAGVTTGELFF.

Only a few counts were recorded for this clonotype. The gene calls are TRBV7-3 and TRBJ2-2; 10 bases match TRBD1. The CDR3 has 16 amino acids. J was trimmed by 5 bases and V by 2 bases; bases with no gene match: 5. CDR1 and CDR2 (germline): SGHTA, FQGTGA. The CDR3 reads CASSLQGQGKTGELFF. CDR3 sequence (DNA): TGTGCCAGCAGCTTACAGGGACAGGGGAAGACCGGGGAGCTGTTTTTT.

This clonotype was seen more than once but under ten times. The DNA of the CDR3 is TGCGCCAGCAGCCTCGACAGGGCGGTTGTGTTGGGCTACACCTTC. This codes for CASSLDRAVVLGYTF. This chain joins TRBV4-3 and TRBJ1-2, with 7 positions matching TRBD1. V was pared by 4 bases and J by 8 bases, with 13 bases of the junction left unmatched. This CDR3 has 15 amino acids. Germline lookup yields CDR1 LGHNA and CDR2 YSLEER.

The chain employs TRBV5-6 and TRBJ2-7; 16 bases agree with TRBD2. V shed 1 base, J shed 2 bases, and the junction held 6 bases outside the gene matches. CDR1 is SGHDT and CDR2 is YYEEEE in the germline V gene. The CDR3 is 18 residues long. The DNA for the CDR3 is TGTGCCAGCAGCTTGTACTCGGGACTAGCGGGAGGGCCCTACGAGCAGTACTTC. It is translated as CASSLYSGLAGGPYEQYF.

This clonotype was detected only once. The CDR3 DNA follows: TGTGCCAGCACCCGTAGGACAGGTCACACTGAAGCTTTCTTT. This encodes CASTRRTGHTEAFF. The chain joins TRBV7-2 to TRBJ1-1; 7 bases line up with TRBD1. The ends lost 7 bases at V and 3 bases at J; junction bases unmatched: 8. Per the germline V gene, CDR1 is SGHTA and CDR2 is FQGNSA. The CDR3 spans 14 residues.